The 10 T cell receptor beta chains below come from one sample, sequenced in a study of cytomegalovirus exposure and HLA in healthy donors. A multiplex PCR was run with 60 Vbeta primers and 13 Jbeta primers. Assay: immunoSEQ multiplex PCR; the TCRdb copy retains only in-frame clones and omits some. The sample shows roughly 74,000 clones, over 70% of them seen only once. Sequenced material: PBMCs. Receptors were obtained from a man aged 35 to 55 in good health and CMV-seronegative.

A few counts support this clone. The junction departs from the called germline gene at one end, perhaps through a read error. The rearrangement links TRBV5-1 to TRBJ1-5; weak D call: TRBD1 (5 bases). Germline V CDR1 and CDR2: SGHRS, YFSETQ. This CDR3 spans 13 amino acids. This chain's CDR3 is CASSLGQSQPQHF. The CDR3 DNA reads TGTGCCAGCAGCCTGGGGCAGTCTCAGCCCCAGCATTTT.

The rearrangement uses TRBV4-2 and TRBJ2-7; TRBD2 agrees at 13 bases. After removal of 1 base from V and 7 bases from J, the junction contained 7 bases not matched to a gene. The CDR3 loop spans 16 amino acids. Per the germline V gene, CDR1 is LGHNA and CDR2 is YNFKEQ. The CDR3 sequence is CASSQGTSGSVEEQYF. CDR3 nucleotide sequence: TGTGCCAGCAGCCAAGGGACTAGCGGGAGTGTTGAAGAGCAGTACTTC.

CDR3 DNA: TGTGCTAGTGGTACTGGACTAACGGGGAGCAATCAGCCCCAGCATTTT. Its translation: CASGTGLTGSNQPQHF. The V gene is TRBV12-5, the J gene TRBJ1-5; D unresolved. The CDR3 contains 16 residues. The germline V and J ends were trimmed by 5 bases and 1 base, with 15 bases remaining between them. The germline gives CDR1 LGHNT, CDR2 FRNRAP.

The chain couples TRBV5-1 to TRBJ2-5; D remains ambiguous. The J call may be mistaken, given a closer DNA end match to TRBJ2-7. The CDR3 consists of 13 residues. Germline CDR1 reads SGHRS; CDR2 reads YFSETQ. CDR3 protein: CASSLMSYYEQYF. In DNA, the CDR3 is TGCGCCAGCAGCTTGATGAGCTACTACGAGCAGTACTTC.

This clone was seen once. The J gene is TRBJ2-5, the V gene TRBV19; the D gene is possibly TRBD1 (7 bases). The CDR3 contains 15 residues. The germline V and J ends were trimmed by 3 bases and 5 bases, with 16 bases remaining between them. Germline V gene sequence: CDR1 LNHDA, CDR2 SQIVND (reference sequence). CDR3 loop: CASSISGGGAETQYF. The CDR3, as DNA: TGTGCCAGTAGTATCAGCGGAGGGGGCGCGGAGACCCAGTACTTC.

This chain uses TRBV7-6 with TRBJ2-7; 8 positions agree with TRBD1. Trimming at V came to 5 bases and at J to 2 bases, leaving 5 bases not matched to a gene. CDR1 is SGHVS, CDR2 FNYEAQ, per germline. This CDR3 has 14 amino acids. The CDR3 DNA is TGTGCCAGCAGCCGTCGACAGGGGACCTACGAGCAGTACTTC. The encoded protein is CASSRRQGTYEQYF. The full variable domain, in which reference TRBV7-6 and TRBJ2-7 provide the parts outside the CDR3, is GAGVSQSPRYKVTKRGQDVALRCDPISGHVSLYWYRQALGQGPEFLTYFNYEAQQDKSGLPNDRFSAERPEGSISTLTIQRTEQRDSAMYRCASSRRQGTYEQYFGPGTRLTVT.

The chain carries TRBV9 and TRBJ2-1, with 7 bases identical to TRBD1. With V trimmed by 4 bases and J by 9 bases, 16 bases remained unmatched. This CDR3 has 16 amino acids. Germline CDR1 SGDLS, CDR2 YYNGEE. The CDR3 sequence is CASSPEQRTGDGEQFF. As DNA, the CDR3 is TGTGCCAGCAGCCCCGAGCAGAGAACAGGGGACGGTGAGCAGTTCTTC.

Worth noting for this clone: Other DNA sequences in this specimen translate into the identical CDR3. The chain is built from TRBV27 and TRBJ1-5, with a tentative D call TRBD1 (5 bases). Germline V lookup: CDR1 MNHEY, CDR2 SMNVEV (reference sequence). V dropped 1 base and J dropped 2 bases, with 12 bases sitting between them. There are 16 residues in the CDR3. The CDR3: CASSLFGQGGNQPQHF. CDR3 bases: TGTGCCAGCAGTTTATTCGGGCAGGGTGGCAATCAGCCCCAGCATTTT.

The genes are TRBV19 and TRBJ2-3; TRBD1 might be the D (6 bases). The germline V and J ends were trimmed by 6 bases and 3 bases, with 19 bases remaining between them. This CDR3 is built from 16 residues. Germline V gene data show CDR1 as LNHDA and CDR2 as SQIVND (reference sequence). For the CDR3, the DNA is TGTGCCAGTAGCCCCCGACAGGTAAAGGGGACAGATACGCAGTATTTT. Translated: CASSPRQVKGTDTQYF.

The V call is TRBV2, the J call TRBJ1-1; 7 nucleotides agree with TRBD1. V trimming: 1 base; J trimming: 3 bases; junction bases outside the gene matches: 17. CDR3 size: 19 residues. CDR1 and CDR2 from the germline V gene are SNHLY and FYNNEI. CDR3 coding DNA: TGTGCCAGCAGTGAAGATCAGTCGTTGGACAGGAGAAGATACACTGAAGCTTTCTTT. It codes for CASSEDQSLDRRRYTEAFF.